These T cell receptor beta chains were read from a single sample in a study of vaccination effects on CD4 cells after COVID-19. The antigens of these receptors remain unknown. Clones were sequenced by immunoSEQ multiplex PCR, and TCRdb holds only the in-frame ones, with some missing. The sample records fewer than 90,000 clones, 77% being singletons. The sample was CD4+ T cells from PBMCs cultured with HCoV-OC43 spike peptides, taken after COVID-19 vaccination. The source is a human donor who received a COVID-19 vaccine. The conserved cysteine and the conserved F or W are not part of the CDR3 here. Fields, in order: V gene, J gene, CDR3 protein.

TRBV11-3,TRBJ2-5,ASSLGGNKETQY
TRBV5-8,TRBJ2-3,ASPTVWGLAGGASTDTQY
TRBV3-1/TRBV3-2,TRBJ2-5,ASSQNSGGEETQY
TRBV7-9,TRBJ1-1,ASSYQGNTEAF
TRBV7-6,TRBJ1-2,ASSLSRGLDGYT
TRBV27,TRBJ2-1,ASSRQYRTYNEQF
TRBV4-3,TRBJ1-2,ASSQVPTANYGYT
TRBV4-3,TRBJ1-5,ASSQGVGIQPQH
TRBV24-1,TRBJ2-5,ATSDSRRVEETQY
TRBV6-1,TRBJ1-3,ASSESAGVGSGNTIY
TRBV18,TRBJ2-3,ASSISAYSSTDTQY
TRBV2,TRBJ1-2,ASSTGVYDGYT
TRBV11-2,TRBJ1-1,ASSLNPGAPDTEAF
TRBV7-8,TRBJ2-2,ASSLPGQPFSRELF
TRBV2,TRBJ2-2,ASGNQGAAGELF
TRBV4-2,TRBJ1-2,ASSQRSQAAGYT
TRBV11-2,TRBJ2-5,ASSLVLLAGTQY
TRBV10-3,TRBJ2-3,AISDTGLAGGPDTQY
TRBV18,TRBJ2-5,ASSRGTGVQETQY
TRBV6-5,TRBJ1-2,ASSYSPRGVMDGYT
TRBV25-1,TRBJ1-6,ASRRQNSPLH
TRBV5-5,TRBJ1-2,ASSPHSWANYGYT
TRBV13,TRBJ2-3,ASSLVQSEGTDTQY
TRBV19,TRBJ2-1,ASSIDAAAPYNEQF
TRBV6-1,TRBJ1-5,ASSENSSNQPQH
TRBV5-5,TRBJ1-6,ASSPQQGIYNSPLH
TRBV5-6,TRBJ2-1,ASTHVRGLYNEQF
TRBV21-1,TRBJ1-2,ASSKRRPGLQDGYT
TRBV9,TRBJ2-3,ASSVRGTGILSSTDTQY
TRBV20-1,TRBJ2-3,SASGPGALTDTQY
TRBV6-5,TRBJ2-5,ASSRTGQETQY
TRBV6-1,TRBJ1-5,ASSEGQISNQPQH
TRBV5-1,TRBJ2-3,ASSSTMDTQY
TRBV12-3/TRBV12-4,TRBJ1-1,ASSRLQTEAF
TRBV24-1,TRBJ1-1,ATSVTNTEAF
TRBV2,TRBJ2-6,ASSALGARGANVLT
TRBV6-6,TRBJ2-3,ASRRTSSSTDTQY
TRBV5-6,TRBJ1-2,ASSLLQGGPARGYT
TRBV24-1,TRBJ2-3,ATSIRGMTDTQY
TRBV2,TRBJ1-2,ASKGQGGGYT
TRBV5-1,TRBJ1-1,ASSLSGGLNTEAF
TRBV15,TRBJ1-2,ATSRDRGRNYGYT
TRBV6-4,TRBJ2-2,ASSVGPNTGELF
TRBV12-5,TRBJ2-3,ASGLNRDGKPPTSTDTQY
TRBV30,TRBJ2-2,AGRGGGSGELF